This entry describes one T cell receptor (beta chain). The antigen is unknown. Doses given second, at about 4 or about 12 weeks, were pooled. These data come from a study of T cell responses to AZD1222 COVID-19 vaccine. Points from the study as a whole: Repertoires were obtained solely post-peak T cell response. CD4 TCRs covered the whole spike, strongest at regions 160-218 and 743-854.

The length of the CDR3 is 19 residues. Germline assignment: CDR1 GTSNPN and CDR2 SVGIG (reference sequence). The ends lost 2 bases at V and 0 bases at J; junction bases unmatched: 16. Measured with immunoSEQ multiplex PCR; TCRdb has only the in-frame clones, and not every one. The table records roughly 120,000 clones, more than 75% of them present only once. The V gene is TRBV30, the J gene TRBJ1-3; 7 bases align to TRBD1. The input for sequencing was peripheral blood, taken 28 days after the second AZD1222 dose. This sequence was found in an adult who received the AZD1222 COVID-19 vaccine. CDR3 in DNA: TGTGCCTGGAGTATTACCCCGTTCCGGACAGGAAACTCTGGAAACACCATATATTTT. This codes for CAWSITPFRTGNSGNTIYF.